A single sample is the source of the 15 T cell receptor beta chains below, sequenced in a study of response to subunit inactivated influenza vaccine (dated by TCRdb to 2016 to 2018). The library was prepared using RT-PCR. The data were produced on an Illumina HiSeq 2500. TCRdb reanalyzed the raw reads on its own, using fastp at Q25 for trimming and MiXCR for clone calling, and kept in-frame beta chains. Every entry covers one CDR3 protein and lists the most common genes and DNA from its rows. The sample contains about 780,000 distinct CDR3 sequences, roughly 18% of them found a single time. Jointly, the top ten make up about a tenth of the sample. Source: PBMCs from blood, taken roughly 5 days after vaccination. These receptors all stem from a man in his fifties or sixties who received an inactivated influenza vaccine. Donor details come from another sample of the same person, matched by shared clones.

This clonotype turned up a few times. The CDR3 bases are TGTGCCAGCTCACCACCGCCGGCAACAGGGGCCTCCTACGAGCAGTACTTC. Its protein product is CASSPPPATGASYEQYF. This chain connects TRBV18 to TRBJ2-7; 7 bases match TRBD1. There are 17 residues in the CDR3. The junction had 8 bases not matched to a gene; V was cut back by 0 bases and J by 0 bases. Germline loops: CDR1 KGHSH, CDR2 LQKENI.

The rearrangement uses TRBV20-1 and TRBJ1-5; weak D call: TRBD1 (6 bases). The V end was cut by 1 base, the J end by 5 bases, with 15 bases between. Germline assignment: CDR1 DFQATT and CDR2 SNEGSKA (reference sequence). The CDR3 covers 15 residues. The CDR3, as DNA: TGCAGTGCTAGAGGGGAGGACAGCAGCTATCAGCCCCAGCATTTT. Its protein is CSARGEDSSYQPQHF.

J is TRBJ2-7 and V is TRBV4-1; D not resolved. V lost 0 bases to trimming and J lost 3 bases, with 6 bases between them. Germline loops: CDR1 MGHRA, CDR2 YSYEKL. This CDR3 comprises 13 residues. CDR3 bases: TGCGCCAGCAGCCAAGAAGGGATCTACGAGCAGTACTTC. Translated: CASSQEGIYEQYF.

The gene calls are TRBV25-1 and TRBJ1-2; D may be TRBD1 (6 bases). This CDR3 has 13 residues. From germline, CDR1 is MGHDK and CDR2 SYGVNS. Trimming removed 4 bases from V and 7 bases from J, with 13 bases in between. The CDR3 nucleotides are TGTGCCAGCAGTGTGGGGACACCAGTTGGCTACACCTTC. This codes for CASSVGTPVGYTF.

Many counts were recorded for this clonotype. This rearrangement joins TRBV29-1 to TRBJ2-7; maybe TRBD1 (5 bases). This CDR3 region has 17 residues. Germline CDR1 SQVTM, CDR2 ANQGSEA. V lost 1 base to trimming and J lost 0 bases, with 19 bases between them. Here the CDR3 DNA reads TGCAGCGTTGAAGGCGCCATAACAGGACCAGACTCCTACGAGCAGTACTTC. Translated: CSVEGAITGPDSYEQYF.

In its sample, this clonotype was seen a few times. CDR3 amino acids: CASSEPGLAGNTDTQYF. CDR3 sequence (DNA): TGCGCCAGCAGTGAGCCCGGACTAGCGGGGAACACAGATACGCAGTATTTT. This sequence joins TRBV10-1 and TRBJ2-3, with 12 bases that match TRBD2. Germline CDR1 WNHNN, CDR2 SYGVQD (reference sequence). The CDR3 is 17 residues long. Trimming cost V 2 bases and J 2 bases; bases outside gene matches: 5.

This clonotype was counted only a few times. The chain recombines TRBV20-1 with TRBJ2-7, with 13 bases aligning to TRBD2. The CDR3 is 14 amino acids. Germline values: CDR1 DFQATT, CDR2 SNEGSKA (reference sequence). Losses at the gene ends were 6 bases for V and 7 bases for J; bases not matched to a gene: 9. The CDR3 nucleotides read TGCAGTGCCTCCGGGACTAGCGGGACGGGGGAGCAGTACTTC. This codes for CSASGTSGTGEQYF.

The chain couples TRBV29-1 to TRBJ2-2, with D uncertain. The CDR3 contains 12 residues. With 4 bases removed from V and 7 bases from J, the gap between germline ends came to 10 bases. Germline V lookup: CDR1 SQVTM, CDR2 ANQGSEA. The CDR3, as DNA: TGCAGCGTTGTTTGGAGCAGCGGGGAGCTGTTTTTT. Residues: CSVVWSSGELFF.

This clonotype came up many times. The chain is built from TRBV7-2 and TRBJ2-6; the D is unclear. CDR1 is SGHTA and CDR2 is FQGNSA in the germline V gene. The CDR3 contains 14 residues. Trimming removed 5 bases at V and 1 base at J, with 6 bases between. The CDR3 protein is CASSPPSGANVLTF. DNA of the CDR3: TGTGCCAGCAGCCCCCCATCTGGGGCCAACGTCCTGACTTTC.

This sequence joins TRBV15 and TRBJ2-7; 8 bases are a match to TRBD2. This CDR3 spans 16 amino acids. CDR1 LNHNV and CDR2 YYDKDF come from the germline V gene (reference sequence). The J segment lost 2 bases and the V segment lost 5 bases, leaving 11 bases of the junction unmatched. Here the CDR3 DNA reads TGTGCCACCAGCCCCCTCGTAGCGGGAACCACCTACGAGCAGTACTTC. Protein sequence: CATSPLVAGTTYEQYF.

This clonotype was found a few times. V usage is TRBV20-1 and J usage is TRBJ2-1; TRBD2 agrees at 13 bases. From germline, CDR1 is DFQATT and CDR2 SNEGSKA (reference sequence). V lost 3 bases, J lost 8 bases, and 4 bases stayed unmatched. The CDR3 length is 14 residues. The DNA for the CDR3 is TGCAGTGCTAGTCGGACTAGCGGGAGCTATGAGCAGTTCTTC. Its translation: CSASRTSGSYEQFF.

The CDR3: CASSYVFSSGANVLTF. The CDR3 DNA reads as TGTGCCAGCAGTTATGTCTTCAGCTCTGGGGCCAACGTCCTGACTTTC. V usage is TRBV6-5 and J usage is TRBJ2-6; D unresolved. This CDR3 has 16 residues. Germline CDR1 is MNHEY and CDR2 is SVGAGI. V was clipped by 3 bases and J by 0 bases, with 9 bases between them.

V usage is TRBV11-2 and J usage is TRBJ2-1; 12 positions match TRBD2. V shed 5 bases, J shed 10 bases, and the junction held 9 bases outside the gene matches. This CDR3 has 15 amino acids. CDR1 and CDR2 from the germline V gene are SGHAT and FQNNGV. CDR3 residues: CASSPRAGLAGEQFF. The DNA of the CDR3 is TGTGCCAGCAGCCCCCGGGCCGGACTAGCGGGGGAGCAGTTCTTC.

Remarks on this clonotype: An end of the junction does not agree with germline; a read error may underlie this. The chain has TRBV10-3 and TRBJ2-1; TRBD1 might be the D (5 bases). This CDR3 contains 18 residues. Per germline, CDR1 ENHRY and CDR2 SYGVKD. CDR3 in amino acids: CAISESFGDSGSYSEQFF. The CDR3 region has the DNA TGTGCCATCAGTGAAAGTTTTGGCGACAGTGGCTCCTACAGTGAGCAGTTCTTC.

This clonotype was seen many times. The rearrangement links TRBV5-1 to TRBJ2-4, with a possible D match to TRBD2 (5 bases). Trimming took 0 bases from V and 8 from J, leaving 9 bases between them. The CDR3 contains 13 residues. Germline CDR1 SGHRS, CDR2 YFSETQ. CDR3: CASSLGPGDIQYF. DNA for the CDR3: TGCGCCAGCAGCTTGGGACCCGGGGACATTCAGTACTTC.